The entry that follows covers one T cell receptor (beta chain) sequence. Its antigen is still unknown. One base away there is no much larger clone; base qualities are not given. This sample is part of a study of blood T cell repertoires in COVID-19 (TCRdb year 2020). With regard to the full study: Samples from collaborators originated in the United States, Italy and Spain and spanned both the acute and convalescent phases of COVID-19. The material from the prospective study consisted of cDNA or gDNA derived from T cells, B-cell-depleted T cells, or PBMCs. Deeply sampled blood TCRbeta repertoires from subjects exposed to, actively infected with, or recovered from COVID-19 were included in the dataset. A freely available public database, intended as a resource for researchers studying the immune response to SARS-CoV-2, is where the repertoires were released. The samples were drawn from the first 160 participants of the ongoing ImmuneRACE study and from under 1,500 subjects provided by 6 global collaborators. The sample metadata nearly always contained a de-identified subject ID, COVID-19 status, age in years and sex. Where available, HLA class I and class II types were obtained from metadata supplied by the sample provider rather than from assay-based typing.

The CDR3 runs 14 residues from the cysteine to the phenylalanine. The only DNA kept is the CDR3, 42 bases in frame from the first base. CDR1 DFQATT and CDR2 SNEGSKA were looked up in the germline V gene (reference sequence). Clipping removes 3 bases from V and 9 bases from J, with 11 as the unmatched junction base count. The paper as a whole reports these results and caveats: Clinical and demographic metadata were provided uncurated, with the amount varying by source and participant.

Participants in the prospective study were enrolled through a virtual design, were aged about 18 to 100 years, and lived in roughly 24 United States geographic areas. In the prospective study, participants were assigned to cohorts based on the clinical history participants reported in a screening survey and a study questionnaire. Exposed participants were defined as having been in contact with someone with a PCR-confirmed or clinician-diagnosed COVID-19 case within 2 weeks of study entry. In the prospective study, whole blood, serum and a nasopharyngeal or oropharyngeal swab were collected from each participant by mobile phlebotomists. Additional blood draws and questionnaires over an approximately 2-month period could optionally be provided by prospective study participants. Before DNA extraction, prospective study blood samples were shipped either frozen or at room temperature. The immunoSEQ Assay, a bias-controlled multiplex PCR, was used to amplify TCRbeta CDR3 regions from genomic DNA. As for how the authors treated the data: Nucleated cell counts per sample were estimated from amplification of reference gene primers within the assay. Sequence reads were collapsed and filtered to measure the absolute abundance of every unique TCRbeta CDR3 rearrangement. For each sample, productive Simpson clonality was calculated by taking the square root of Simpson's diversity index across productive rearrangements. The source is immuneACCESS, and TCRdb retained only in-frame sequences with V and J called. Part of the clones is not carried over; for the studies checked, unresolved V genes explain less than half of this, and the remainder is unexplained. The DNA was the basis for D and trimming; V, J and clone size are from that table. This sample has approximately 250,000 clones in its table, and under 95% of those were observed once. The ten largest clones represent 2.5% to 3% of the sample.

Sequences were obtained from PBMCs or T cells enriched from blood (not recorded which). This sequence originates from a man aged 35 to 55 who had been exposed to COVID-19. This chain is built from TRBV20-1 and TRBJ2-1, and TRBD2 matches 7 of the central bases. The DNA sequence is TGCAGTGCTAGTTCTAGCGGCCACGAGGGTGAGCAGTTCTTC. This encodes CSASSSGHEGEQFF.